This section outlines one T cell receptor beta chain sequence together with its context. Its antigen is undetermined. The sample belongs to a study of T-cell memory formation after mild COVID-19. Points from the study as a whole: CD4+ contracting clones were found mainly in CM and EM, and CD8+ ones in EMRA.

TCRdb fed the 5' RACE reads into MiXCR, producing one record per CDR3 protein. This table holds some 110,000 distinct CDR3 sequences, approximately 15% found once. CDR3 length: 15 amino acids. Germline CDR1 reads SGHTA; CDR2 reads FQGNSA. V dropped 3 bases and J dropped 8; count of bases not matched to a gene: 12. Sequences were obtained from PBMCs or a T cell subset sorted from them (not recorded which). The chain joins TRBV7-2 to TRBJ1-2; 7 positions agree with TRBD1. This TCR was recovered from an adult woman who had mild COVID-19 (a few samples of this study predate the infection). Cell type and time point are not known. Here the CDR3 reads CASSFWDSSGGGYTF. The CDR3 DNA follows: TGTGCCAGCAGCTTTTGGGACTCCTCAGGGGGGGGCTACACCTTC.